This T cell receptor (beta chain) was obtained from a study of Graves' ophthalmopathy and Graves' hyperthyroidism. Beta-chain TCR CDR3 regions were amplified from RNA transcripts. An initial RT-PCR round employing HTBI primers preceded a second-round multiplex PCR. TCRdb reprocessed the multiplex PCR reads with MiXCR, giving one entry per CDR3 protein. The sample lists around 600,000 distinct CDR3 sequences, 35% to 50% occurring once. Ophthalmopathy donors were characterized by moderate-to-severe activity, CAS of at least 3, NOSPECS of at least 4, and duration under 3 months. This clonotype was counted once. A read error may be the cause here, since a much bigger clone is one base away. With V trimmed by 4 bases and J by 5 bases, 11 bases remained unmatched. This CDR3 spans 17 amino acids. CDR1 LNHDA and CDR2 SQIVND come from the germline V gene (reference sequence).

The genes are TRBV19 and TRBJ1-6; TRBD1 agrees at 7 bases. The sample was peripheral blood. This receptor was taken from an adult man with Graves' ophthalmopathy. CDR3 DNA: TGTGCCAGTAGTACTCCCGCTGGACAGGCTAATAATTCACCCCTCCACTTT. This encodes CASSTPAGQANNSPLHF. Full variable domain (rest looked up from reference TRBV19 and TRBJ1-6): DGGITQSPKYLFRKEGQNVTLSCEQNLNHDAMYWYRQDPGQGLRLIYYSQIVNDFQKGDIAEGYSVSREKKESFPLTVTSAQKNPTAFYLCASSTPAGQANNSPLHFGNGTRLTVT.